This T cell receptor beta chain comes out of a study of ipilimumab plus nivolumab after autologous stem cell transplantation. Data came from immunoSEQ multiplex PCR; TCRdb stores just in-frame clones and leaves some out. The table shows tens of thousands of clones, with 65% to 85% occurring only once. The sequencing used PBMCs, collected in a trial of ipilimumab plus nivolumab as post-transplant consolidation. The sequence was obtained from a male donor with diffuse large B-cell lymphoma.

For the CDR3, the DNA is TGCGCCAGCAGAAATGACAGGGGTCTCGAAAAACTGTTTTTT. Translation gives CASRNDRGLEKLFF. This sequence joins TRBV10-1 and TRBJ1-4; 8 nucleotides match TRBD1. The CDR3 consists of 14 residues. Germline assignment: CDR1 WNHNN and CDR2 SYGVQD (reference sequence). Germline trimming cut 6 bases from V and 8 bases from J; bases unmatched to any gene: 8.